The table lists the clone carrying this T cell receptor (beta chain) with many counts. The antigen remains unidentified. The CDR3 extends over 15 amino acids. Germline CDR1 is SGHAT and CDR2 is FQNNGV. Deletions cut 4 bases from V and 2 bases from J, with 15 bases between. These data are taken from a study of CD8 T cells in ankylosing spondylitis. Study results and caveats: Past research had described some motif variants in reactive arthritis synovial fluid and blood. The disease-linked clones had a CD8+ phenotype and low blood frequencies. Among TCR beta sequences, a motif of several highly homologous variants appeared characteristic of ankylosing spondylitis blood.

5'-RACE, quantitative and with molecular barcodes, yielded the TCR beta libraries. One entry per CDR3 protein, called by TCRdb with MiXCR from the 5' RACE reads. Of 80,000 to 100,000 distinct CDR3 sequences in the sample, about 8.3% are singletons; the top ten hold around a tenth. The rearrangement links TRBV11-2 to TRBJ2-7; TRBD1 might be the D (5 bases). The specimen sequenced was blood, either unsorted or a sorted T cell fraction (not recorded which). The sequence derives from a male donor with ankylosing spondylitis or in good health (not recorded which). The CDR3 DNA follows: TGTGCCAGCAGCTCACAGGAGAAGCTTACCTACGAGCAGTACTTC. It is translated as CASSSQEKLTYEQYF.